These 29 T cell receptor beta chains came from one sample sequenced in a study of tumor and adjacent non-tumor tissue in lung cancer. RNA was extracted from bulk tissue without any cell sorting. The normal lung tissue was taken more than 3 cm from the tumor edge. The library came from three nested PCR rounds adapted from ARM-PCR protocols. From the multiplex PCR reads, TCRdb called clonotypes with MiXCR, one entry per CDR3 protein. The profile covers some 80,000 distinct CDR3 sequences, with roughly 80% appearing a single time and about 47% taken by the ten largest. The specimen was distant non-tumor lung tissue. These receptors all stem from a man between 60 and 75 years old with non-small cell lung cancer.

This clonotype was found once. At one end, the junction sequence differs from germline, possibly due to a read error. This chain's CDR3 is CASSSTTARLIQNKFSRANVLTF. The CDR3 DNA reads as TGTGCCAGCAGTTCAACGACAGCCCGTCTAATTCAGAACAAATTCTCTAGGGCCAACGTCCTGACTTTC. The chain recombines TRBV6-2 or TRBV6-3 with TRBJ2-6, with TRBD1 as a possible D gene (5 bases). Looked up from germline, CDR1 is MNHEY and CDR2 is SVGEGT. This CDR3 region has 23 residues.

Note on this clonotype: A much more abundant neighbour one base away suggests this may be a read error. This sequence joins TRBV30 and TRBJ2-7, with 12 bases lining up with TRBD1. CDR3 length: 15 residues. Per the germline V gene, CDR1 is GTSNPN and CDR2 is SVGIG (reference sequence). V shed 0 bases, J shed 6 bases, and the junction held 6 bases outside the gene matches. This chain's CDR3 is CAWSVIGTGGSEQYV. For the CDR3, the DNA is TGTGCCTGGAGTGTAATTGGGACAGGGGGCTCCGAGCAGTACGTC.

The genes are TRBV4-3 and TRBJ2-5; D is perhaps TRBD1 or TRBD2 (5 bases each). Germline CDR1 LGHNA, CDR2 YSLEER. CDR3 length equals 16 residues. Trimming shortened V by 1 base and J by 2 bases, and 14 bases separated the two germline ends. CDR3 bases: TGCGCCAGCAGCCAAGCCAGAGCTGGGACGCAAGAGACCCAGTACTTC. Translating it yields CASSQARAGTQETQYF.

This chain uses TRBV5-1 with TRBJ2-2; weak D call: TRBD1 (5 bases). V lost 4 bases and J lost 3, with 13 bases in between. The CDR3 contains 15 residues. Germline V lookup: CDR1 SGHRS, CDR2 YFSETQ. DNA of the CDR3: TGCGCCAGCAGCCCCCAGGGCGCGGACACCGGGGAGCTGTTTTTT. Its protein is CASSPQGADTGELFF.

This clonotype was counted a single time. In this CDR3 the conserved last residue, phenylalanine or tryptophan, is missing, so a read error is likely. This chain uses TRBV11-2 with TRBJ1-6; D is perhaps TRBD1 (5 bases). Trimming stripped 1 base from V and 5 bases from J, with 9 bases between. Germline V CDR1 and CDR2: SGHAT, FQNNGV. This CDR3 spans 15 amino acids. As DNA, the CDR3 is TGTGCCAGCAGCTTAGGGGGGGATAATAATTCACCCCTCCACTCT. Protein: CASSLGGDNNSPLHS.

This clonotype appeared many times. The V call is TRBV5-5, the J call TRBJ1-5; D perhaps matches TRBD1 (5 bases). The CDR3 is made up of 11 amino acids. CDR1 is SGHKS, CDR2 YYEKEE, per germline (reference sequence). V lost 7 bases, J lost 9 bases, and 11 bases lay in between. CDR3 sequence: CASGLGRPQHF. The CDR3 DNA is TGTGCCAGCGGGCTGGGGCGGCCCCAGCATTTT. Using reference TRBV5-5 and TRBJ1-5 for the parts outside the CDR3, the full variable domain is DAGVTQSPTHLIKTRGQQVTLRCSPISGHKSVSWYQQVLGQGPQFIFQYYEKEERGRGNFPDRFSARQFPNYSSELNVNALLLGDSALYLCASGLGRPQHFGDGTRLSIL.

Worth noting for this clonotype: One junction end disagrees with the germline gene, perhaps due to a read error. The rearrangement uses TRBV6-2 or TRBV6-3 and TRBJ2-1, with D hard to call. This CDR3 comprises 12 residues. Germline CDR1 MNHEY, CDR2 SVGEGT. The CDR3 sequence is CANSYSKDEQSF. The CDR3 coding sequence is TGTGCCAACAGTTACTCGAAGGATGAGCAGTCCTTC.

Points on this clonotype: This likely comes from a read error, as the CDR3 has no conserved phenylalanine or tryptophan at its end. The V and J genes are TRBV6-5 and TRBJ1-2; D unresolved. This CDR3 is built from 17 residues. CDR1 MNHEY and CDR2 SVGAGI come from the germline V gene. This chain's CDR3 is CASSSPGRRASNYVYTI. The CDR3 nucleotides read TGTGCCAGCAGTTCACCTGGACGGAGAGCGTCTAACTATGTCTACACCATC.

About this clonotype: At one of its ends the junction is not consistent with the germline gene, which may arise from a read error. The chain couples TRBV11-1 to TRBJ2-1; 11 bases agree with TRBD2. The V gene's germline CDR1 is SGHAT and CDR2 FQDESV (reference sequence). There are 15 residues in the CDR3. CDR3 sequence (DNA): TGTGCCAGTAGCTCCCCTAGCGGGAGGATGAATGAGCAGTTCTTC. Amino acids: CASSSPSGRMNEQFF.

CDR3 sequence reads: CASTEDRGDTEAFF. For the CDR3, the DNA is TGTGCCAGCACAGAAGACAGGGGTGACACTGAAGCTTTCTTT. The rearrangement joins TRBV6-1 to TRBJ1-1; 8 nucleotides agree with TRBD1. This CDR3 has 14 residues. Germline CDR1 and CDR2: MNHNS and SASEGT. J was trimmed by 3 bases and V by 7 bases; bases with no gene match: 7.

This clonotype came up once. The J gene is TRBJ1-1, the V gene TRBV4-1; the D gene is possibly TRBD1 (5 bases). V lost 6 bases to trimming and J lost 11 bases, with 19 bases between them. CDR3 length: 13 amino acids. Germline V gene lookup returns CDR1 MGHRA and CDR2 YSYEKL. The CDR3 is CASRKEGRFEAFF. As DNA, the CDR3 is TGCGCCAGCAGGAAAGAGGGGAGGTTTGAGGCTTTCTTT.

Notes on this clonotype: Compared with germline, one end of the junction differs, possibly owing to a read error. The gene calls are TRBV20-1 and TRBJ2-7, with D unresolved. The germline V gene has CDR1 DFQATT and CDR2 SNEGSKA (reference sequence). The CDR3 spans 12 residues. The CDR3 coding sequence is TGCAGTGCTAATGCGGTTACCTACGAGCGGTACTTC. This translates into CSANAVTYERYF.

As concerns this clonotype: One junction end disagrees with the germline gene, perhaps due to a read error. The chain joins TRBV6-2 or TRBV6-3 to TRBJ2-6; the D gene is possibly TRBD1 (6 bases). This CDR3 is built from 17 residues. Germline V gene data show CDR1 as MNHEY and CDR2 as SVGEGT. The CDR3 DNA sequence: TGTGCCAGCAGTCAATCAGGGGCTTTCTCTGGGGCTAACGTCCTGACTTTC. Translated, it gives CASSQSGAFSGANVLTF.

As regards this clonotype: No DNA is shown, since the ends of the CDR3 on it are uncertain; the CDR3 is the one TCRdb lists. The rearrangement uses TRBV11-2 and TRBJ1-1. A total of 13 residues make up the CDR3, ends included. Germline CDR1 is SGHAT and CDR2 is FQNNGV. The CDR3 loop reads CASSLVGRGSEAF.

Concerning this clonotype: Since no conserved phenylalanine or tryptophan closes the CDR3, a read error is the likely cause. The rearrangement joins TRBV10-2 to TRBJ2-3, with D possibly being TRBD1 (6 bases). CDR3 length: 15 amino acids. Germline CDR1 and CDR2: WSHSY and SAAADI. In DNA form, the CDR3 reads TGCACCAGCAATGAGTCAGGGGCTAGCACAGATACGCAGTATTAT. Its protein product is CTSNESGASTDTQYY.

This clonotype was picked up many times. The V and J genes are TRBV20-1 and TRBJ1-3; D gene ambiguous. The CDR3 has 12 amino acids. The germline CDR1 and CDR2 sequences are DFQATT and SNEGSKA (reference sequence). Trimming pared 6 bases from V and 4 bases from J, leaving 10 bases between. Here the CDR3 reads CSAPGPGNTIYF. The CDR3 region has the DNA TGCAGTGCCCCAGGACCGGGAAACACCATATATTTT.

Notes on this clonotype: It may be a read error: a sequence one base away is much more abundant. The chain combines TRBV5-1 with TRBJ2-3, with 8 bases that match TRBD2. From germline, CDR1 is SGHRS and CDR2 YFSETQ. CDR3 length equals 15 residues. CDR3 region: CDSTFTSGSTDTQYF. The CDR3 DNA sequence: TGCGACAGCACCTTCACTAGCGGTAGCACAGATACGCAGTATTTT.

Of note for this clonotype: The missing conserved phenylalanine or tryptophan at the end of this CDR3 makes a read error likely. The CDR3 sequence: CSVVGRWDTQYL. CDR3 coding DNA: TGCAGTGTAGTGGGTCGGTGGGATACACAGTATTTA. The chain uses TRBV20-1 and TRBJ2-3, with no clear D. The germline CDR1 and CDR2 sequences are DFQATT and SNEGSKA (reference sequence). The CDR3 has 12 amino acids.

This clonotype has only one observation. One end of the junction varies from germline; a read error may be responsible. The chain employs TRBV4-1 and TRBJ1-1; D is perhaps TRBD1 (5 bases). Germline V lookup: CDR1 MGHRA, CDR2 YSYEKL. The CDR3 is made up of 15 amino acids. CDR3 region: CASSQERTMNTEASF. The CDR3 nucleotides read TGCGCCAGCAGTCAAGAAAGGACAATGAACACTGAAGCTTCCTTT.

This clonotype occurred a few times. The J gene is TRBJ1-5, the V gene TRBV19, with 8 bases identical to TRBD1. This CDR3 is 15 amino acids long. Germline V lookup: CDR1 LNHDA, CDR2 SQIVND (reference sequence). V gave up 3 bases and J gave up 2 bases; unmatched junction bases: 3. This CDR3 is CASSIGQGGNQPQHF. CDR3 DNA: TGTGCCAGTAGTATCGGACAGGGAGGCAATCAGCCCCAGCATTTT.

In regard to this clonotype: One end of the junction does not line up with germline, which may come from a read error. The genes are TRBV20-1 and TRBJ2-7, with 9 bases aligning to TRBD2. Germline-derived CDR1 and CDR2 are DFQATT and SNEGSKA (reference sequence). This CDR3 has 13 amino acids. CDR3 bases: TGTAGTGCTGGACTAGCGTGCGGAGACGAGCAGTACTTC. Amino acids: CSAGLACGDEQYF.

In the case of this clonotype: This may be a read error: a much more frequent sequence differs by one nucleotide. This chain connects TRBV30 to TRBJ2-7; D gene uncertain. The CDR3 covers 14 residues. V was pared by 0 bases and J by 3 bases, with 12 bases between. Germline V gives CDR1 GTSNPN, CDR2 SVGIG (reference sequence). In nucleotides, the CDR3 is TGTGCCTGGAGTGTTTCGGAGCAGCTCTACGAGCAGTACTTC. It is translated as CAWSVSEQLYEQYF. Drawing the rest from reference TRBV30 and TRBJ2-7, the complete variable domain is SQTIHQWPATLVQPVGSPLSLECTVEGTSNPNLYWYRQAAGRGLQLLFYSVGIGQISSEVPQNLSASRPQDRQFILSSKKLLLSDSGFYLCAWSVSEQLYEQYFGPGTRLTVT.

The genes are TRBV12-3 or TRBV12-4 and TRBJ2-3; no definite D call. V gave up 7 bases and J gave up 1 base, with 9 bases separating them. The CDR3 consists of 13 residues. CDR3 sequence: CASTSVGTDTQYF. CDR3 nucleotides: TGTGCCAGCACTTCCGTTGGCACAGATACGCAGTATTTT.

The J gene is TRBJ2-5, the V gene TRBV20-1; 8 bases map to TRBD2. Per germline, CDR1 DFQATT and CDR2 SNEGSKA (reference sequence). The CDR3 extends over 12 amino acids. The CDR3 sequence: CNSQAGGETQYF. CDR3 bases: TGCAATTCTCAGGCGGGGGGAGAGACCCAGTACTTC.

Note on this clonotype: It is likely a read error, because the conserved phenylalanine at the end of the CDR3 is missing. It is unclear where the CDR3 begins or ends on the DNA, so no DNA is shown, and the CDR3 is as TCRdb lists it. The chain links TRBV12-3 or TRBV12-4 to TRBJ1-1; the DNA was not used to check the table's D call, TRBD1. The CDR3 has 17 residues if both end residues are counted. Here the CDR3 reads CASSITTTGGMNTEASV.

This clonotype was found many times. V gene TRBV6-1 combines with J gene TRBJ1-3, with TRBD1 as a possible D gene (5 bases). With 5 bases removed from V and 0 bases from J, the gap between germline ends came to 11 bases. CDR3 size: 15 residues. Germline V gene sequence: CDR1 MNHNS, CDR2 SASEGT. The CDR3 bases are TGTGCCAGCAGTTCCGACAGCGGCTCTGGAAACACCATATATTTT. This sequence encodes CASSSDSGSGNTIYF.

Remarks on this clonotype: It may be a read error: a sequence one base away is much more abundant. The chain links TRBV11-2 to TRBJ2-1; D is perhaps TRBD1 (5 bases). V shed 1 base and J shed 0 bases, with 13 bases lying between them. The germline gives CDR1 SGHAT, CDR2 FQNNGV. The CDR3 runs to 17 residues. The chain's CDR3 is CASSLVTVQSSYNEQFF. CDR3 DNA: TGTGCCAGCAGCTTAGTGACAGTCCAGAGCTCCTACAATGAGCAGTTCTTC.

Worth noting for this clonotype: A read error is likely, as this CDR3 ends without the conserved phenylalanine or tryptophan. The DNA is left out, because the CDR3 cannot be placed on it with certainty; the CDR3 is given as TCRdb lists it. The chain recombines TRBV6-5 with TRBJ2-6; no DNA check was done on the table's D call, TRBD2. With termini counted, the CDR3 has 17 amino acids. CDR1 is MNHEY, CDR2 SVGAGI, per germline. This CDR3 reads CASSLARASSGANVLTL.

J is TRBJ2-5 and V is TRBV11-2; 7 bases align to TRBD1. Germline V gene lookup returns CDR1 SGHAT and CDR2 FQNNGV. The CDR3 is made up of 13 amino acids. DNA for the CDR3: TGTGTCAACGGCCCTACAGGGGAAGAGACCCAGTACTTC. It encodes CVNGPTGEETQYF.